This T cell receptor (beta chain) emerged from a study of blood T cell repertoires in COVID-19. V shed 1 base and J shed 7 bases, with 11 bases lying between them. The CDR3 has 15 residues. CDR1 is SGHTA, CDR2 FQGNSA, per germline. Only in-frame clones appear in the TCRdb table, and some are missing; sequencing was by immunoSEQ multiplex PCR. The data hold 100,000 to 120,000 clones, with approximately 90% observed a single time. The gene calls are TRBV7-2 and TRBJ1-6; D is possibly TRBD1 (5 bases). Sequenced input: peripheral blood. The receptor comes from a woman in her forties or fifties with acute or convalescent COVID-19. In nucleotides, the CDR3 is TGTGCCAGCAGCTTAGGGCAGGGCACCAATTCACCCCTCCACTTT. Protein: CASSLGQGTNSPLHF.